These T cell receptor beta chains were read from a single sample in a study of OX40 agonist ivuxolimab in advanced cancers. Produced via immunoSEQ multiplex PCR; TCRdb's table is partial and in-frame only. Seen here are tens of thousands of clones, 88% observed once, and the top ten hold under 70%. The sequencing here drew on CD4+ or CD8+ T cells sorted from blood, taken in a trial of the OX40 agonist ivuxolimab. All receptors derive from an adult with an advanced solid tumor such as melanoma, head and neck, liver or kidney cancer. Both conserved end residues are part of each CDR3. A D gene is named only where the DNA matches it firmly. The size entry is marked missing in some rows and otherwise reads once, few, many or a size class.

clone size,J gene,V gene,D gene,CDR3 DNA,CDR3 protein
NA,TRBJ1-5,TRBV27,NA,TGTGCCAGCAGTAGTTACAATCAGCCCCAGCATTTT,CASSSYNQPQHF
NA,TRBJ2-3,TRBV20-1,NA,TGCAGTGCTACACTCGGTGATACGCAGTATTTT,CSATLGDTQYF
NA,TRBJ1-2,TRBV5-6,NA,TGTGCCAGCAGCCCGGGACTTAGTTATGGCTACACCTTC,CASSPGLSYGYTF
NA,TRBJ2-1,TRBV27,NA,TGTGCCAGCAGCCTAACTAGATCCTCCTACAATGAGCAGTTCTTC,CASSLTRSSYNEQFF
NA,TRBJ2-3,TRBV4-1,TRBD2,TGCGCCAGCAGCCCCCTGGGCGGGGGGGCGGATACGCAGTATTTT,CASSPLGGGADTQYF
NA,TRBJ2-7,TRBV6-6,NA,TGTGCCAGCAGTTACGGCGTCTACGAGCAGTACTTC,CASSYGVYEQYF
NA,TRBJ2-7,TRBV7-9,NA,TGTGCCAGCAGCGAGGAGACAGGAGAGCTTTACGAGCAGTACTTC,CASSEETGELYEQYF
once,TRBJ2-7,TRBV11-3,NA,TGTGCCAGCAGCCCTTCCTTTCCGGTCCACGAGCAGTACTTC,CASSPSFPVHEQYF
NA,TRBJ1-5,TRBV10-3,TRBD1,TGTGCCATCAGTGAGCCGGGACAGGGAGACCAGCCCCAGCATTTT,CAISEPGQGDQPQHF
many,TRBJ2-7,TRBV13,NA,TGTGCCAGCAGCCGATACAGTTTCGAGCAGTACTTC,CASSRYSFEQYF
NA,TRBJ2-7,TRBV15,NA,TGTGCCACCAGCAGAGATGGGGAGTCGGACGAGCAGTACTTC,CATSRDGESDEQYF
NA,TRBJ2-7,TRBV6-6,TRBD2,TGTGCCAGCAGTTACTCGGGGGGGGGTTACGAGCAGTACTTC,CASSYSGGGYEQYF
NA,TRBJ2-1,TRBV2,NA,TGTGCCAGCAGTGAGTTGCGAGGTAGCTCCTACAATGAGCAGTTCTTC,CASSELRGSSYNEQFF
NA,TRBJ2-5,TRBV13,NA,TGTGCCAGCAGCTTAGTAGGAGAGACCCAGTACTTC,CASSLVGETQYF
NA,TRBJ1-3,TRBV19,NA,TGTGCCAGTACCCCGACAGGAATTACCCCTTCCTCTGGAAACACCATATATTTT,CASTPTGITPSSGNTIYF
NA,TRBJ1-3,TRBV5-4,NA,TGTGCCAGCAGCTTGGACAGGGATGGAAACACCATATATTTT,CASSLDRDGNTIYF
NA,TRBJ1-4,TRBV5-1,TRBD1,TGCGCCAGCAGCGATACAGGGGCAACTAATGAAAAACTGTTTTTT,CASSDTGATNEKLFF
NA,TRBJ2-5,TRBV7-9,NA,TGTGCCAGCAGCTTATCAGGTCACAAAGAGACCCAGTACTTC,CASSLSGHKETQYF
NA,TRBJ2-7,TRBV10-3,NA,TGTGCCATCAGTGAGTCAGGGGATCCCTACGAGCAGTACTTC,CAISESGDPYEQYF
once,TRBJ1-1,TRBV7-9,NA,TGTGCCAGCAGCCCAGGCCTATCGAACACTGAAGCTTTCTTT,CASSPGLSNTEAFF
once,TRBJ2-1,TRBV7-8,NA,TGTGCCAGCAGCTTAGCGCCGAGGGTTACGGATGAGCAGTTCTTC,CASSLAPRVTDEQFF
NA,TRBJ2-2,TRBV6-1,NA,TGTGCCAGCATAGCCAGAGAGAACACCGGGGAGCTGTTTTTT,CASIARENTGELFF
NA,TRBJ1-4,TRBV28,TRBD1,TGTGCCAGCAGTAGACCGGGACAGGGGGCCAAAGAAAAACTGTTTTTT,CASSRPGQGAKEKLFF
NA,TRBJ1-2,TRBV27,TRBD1,TGTGCCAGCAATGGACAGGGCCTAGGCTATGGCTACACCTTC,CASNGQGLGYGYTF
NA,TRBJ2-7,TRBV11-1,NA,TGTGCCAGCAGCTTTTTCAGGGGCTCCTCCTACGAGCAGTACTTC,CASSFFRGSSYEQYF
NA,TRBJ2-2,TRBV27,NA,TGTGCCAGCAGACTGGGTAGCGGGGAGCTGTTTTTT,CASRLGSGELFF
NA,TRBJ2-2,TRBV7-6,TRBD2,TGTGCCAGCAGCTTCCAACTAGCGGGGCCCACCGGGGAGCTGTTTTTT,CASSFQLAGPTGELFF
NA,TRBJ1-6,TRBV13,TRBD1,TGTGCCAGCAGCTCCGGGACAGGGGATTCACCCCTCCACTTT,CASSSGTGDSPLHF
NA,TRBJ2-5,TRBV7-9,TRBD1,TGTGCCAGCAGCCAGACAGGGGGCCTGGAGACCCAGTACTTC,CASSQTGGLETQYF
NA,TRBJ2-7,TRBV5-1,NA,TGCGCCAGCAGCTTGGCGCCCGACGGATTCTACGAGCAGTACTTC,CASSLAPDGFYEQYF
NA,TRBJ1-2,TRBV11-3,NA,TGTGCCAGCAGCTCCTGGGTTTGGGGGATTAACTATGGCTACACCTTC,CASSSWVWGINYGYTF
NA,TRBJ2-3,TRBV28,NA,TGTGCCAGCAGTTCCGGGGGAGATACGCAGTATTTT,CASSSGGDTQYF
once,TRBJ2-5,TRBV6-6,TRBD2,TGTGCCAGCACTCTAACGGGGGGGGAGGGAGGAGAGACCCAGTACTTC,CASTLTGGEGGETQYF
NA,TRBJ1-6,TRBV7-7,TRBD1,TGTGCTAGCAGCTTAGCGGGACAGGGGAATTCACCCCTCCACTTT,CASSLAGQGNSPLHF
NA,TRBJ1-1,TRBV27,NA,TGTGCCAGCAGGTCACTCTCGAGGGCAGACACTGAAGCTTTCTTT,CASRSLSRADTEAFF
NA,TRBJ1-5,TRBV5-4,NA,TGTGCCAGCAGCTTGGCCGCAGGGGACTATAGCAATCAGCCCCAGCATTTT,CASSLAAGDYSNQPQHF
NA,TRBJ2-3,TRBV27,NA,TGTGCCAGCAGTGCCATAGGAGATACGCAGTATTTT,CASSAIGDTQYF
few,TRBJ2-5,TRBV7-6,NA,TGTGCCACCCCAACGAGGGAAGAGACCCAGTACTTC,CATPTREETQYF
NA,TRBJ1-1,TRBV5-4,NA,TGTGCCAGCAGCTTGGGGGAAGGGGGAAACACTGAAGCTTTCTTT,CASSLGEGGNTEAFF
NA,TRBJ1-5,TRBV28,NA,TGTGCCAGCATCGATTATAGCAATCAGCCCCAGCATTTT,CASIDYSNQPQHF
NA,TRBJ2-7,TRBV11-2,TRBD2,TGTGCCAGCAGCTTAGATCAGTGGGGGGGTACTCCCTACGAGCAGTACTTC,CASSLDQWGGTPYEQYF
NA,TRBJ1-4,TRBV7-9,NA,TGTGCCAGCAGCTCTCACCGGCAACAAGCAACTAATGAAAAACTGTTTTTT,CASSSHRQQATNEKLFF
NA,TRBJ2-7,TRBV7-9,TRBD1,TGTGCCAGCAGCCATACGACAGGGAAGTACGAGCAGTACTTC,CASSHTTGKYEQYF
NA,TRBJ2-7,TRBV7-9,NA,TGTGCCAGCAGCTTAGCGCAAATGTACGAGCAGTACTTC,CASSLAQMYEQYF
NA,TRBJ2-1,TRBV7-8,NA,TGTGCCAGCAGCTTAGCGTTCCTAGCTCCCTTATACAATGAGCAGTTCTTC,CASSLAFLAPLYNEQFF